The rows below give T cell receptor beta chains drawn from one sample of a study of blood T cell repertoires in COVID-19. Sequencing used immunoSEQ multiplex PCR; TCRdb keeps in-frame clones, though not all of them. The repertoire holds about 49,000 clones, around 81% seen once, with approximately 20% in the top ten. The sequenced material came from peripheral blood. These receptors were collected from a woman of 80 years or more with COVID-19, enrolled during active disease. Each CDR3 is given with its conserved first and last residue. Each record gives: D gene, clone size, V gene, J gene, CDR3 DNA, CDR3 protein. D genes are given only for firm matches. Clone sizes are given selectively: once, few, many, or a class where the clone is expanded.

D: TRBD1
size: few
V: TRBV19
J: TRBJ1-3
DNA: TGTGCCAGTAGCCTCCGACAGGGGTCTGGAAACACCATATATTTT
CDR3: CASSLRQGSGNTIYF

D: .
size: .
V: TRBV7-2
J: TRBJ2-5
DNA: TGTGCCAGCAGCGTCCGACTACAAGAGACCCAGTACTTC
CDR3: CASSVRLQETQYF

D: TRBD1
size: .
V: TRBV18
J: TRBJ1-4
DNA: TGTGCCAGCTCAACACAGACAGGGGACAATGAAAAACTGTTTTTT
CDR3: CASSTQTGDNEKLFF

D: .
size: once
V: TRBV19
J: TRBJ2-1
DNA: TGTGCCAGTAGTATACAAGGCAGGGGATCTTCGGAGCAGTTCTTC
CDR3: CASSIQGRGSSEQFF

D: TRBD1
size: once
V: TRBV11-2
J: TRBJ2-5
DNA: TGTGCCAGCAGCATGGGGACAGTACAAGAGACCCAGTACTTC
CDR3: CASSMGTVQETQYF

D: TRBD2
size: few
V: TRBV14
J: TRBJ2-4
DNA: TGTGCCAGCAGCCAGTCAAGCGGGAGCGGAAAAAACATTCAGTACTTC
CDR3: CASSQSSGSGKNIQYF

D: TRBD2
size: many
V: TRBV6-2/TRBV6-3
J: TRBJ2-5
DNA: TGTGCCAGCAGTTGGACTAGCGGGAGCCCAGAGACCCAGTACTTC
CDR3: CASSWTSGSPETQYF

D: .
size: .
V: TRBV29-1
J: TRBJ2-3
DNA: TGCAGCGTTCAAAGCCTTAGCACAGATACGCAGTATTTT
CDR3: CSVQSLSTDTQYF

D: TRBD2
size: .
V: TRBV7-2
J: TRBJ2-3
DNA: TGTGCCAGCAGCTTCGGACTAGCGGGAGGGCCGCGAGATACGCAGTATTTT
CDR3: CASSFGLAGGPRDTQYF

D: TRBD2
size: .
V: TRBV2
J: TRBJ2-3
DNA: TGTGCCAGCACCCCCCGGGGGGGTTTAAACACAGATACGCAGTATTTT
CDR3: CASTPRGGLNTDTQYF

D: TRBD2
size: once
V: TRBV10-2
J: TRBJ2-7
DNA: TGCGCCAGACGGGGGGGAGGGACCTACGAGCAGTACTTC
CDR3: CARRGGGTYEQYF

D: TRBD1
size: .
V: TRBV7-3
J: TRBJ2-1
DNA: TGTGCCAGCAGCTTACAGGGGGCGGGTGAGCAGTTCTTC
CDR3: CASSLQGAGEQFF

D: TRBD2
size: .
V: TRBV28
J: TRBJ2-5
DNA: TGTGCCAGCAGTTTAGGCGGGGGGTCGGAGACCCAGTACTTC
CDR3: CASSLGGGSETQYF

D: TRBD1
size: .
V: TRBV28
J: TRBJ1-5
DNA: TGTGCCATTAAAAACTCCGGGACAGTTAGTAGCAATCAGCCCCAGCATTTT
CDR3: CAIKNSGTVSSNQPQHF

D: TRBD1
size: .
V: TRBV6-1
J: TRBJ2-1
DNA: TGTGCCAGCAGTGAGGGGGACAGGGTGAGTGAGCAGTTCTTC
CDR3: CASSEGDRVSEQFF

D: TRBD1
size: once
V: TRBV11-2
J: TRBJ2-7
DNA: TGTGCCAGCAGCTTAGGACAGGGGTTGTACGAGCAGTACTTC
CDR3: CASSLGQGLYEQYF